The following is a TCR beta chain sequence with its context. Antigen specificity is unknown. Losses at the gene ends were 2 bases for V and 3 bases for J; bases not matched to a gene: 2. The CDR3 length is 15 residues. Germline CDR1 is SGDLS and CDR2 is YYNGEE. Amplification used 60 Vbeta primers and 13 Jbeta primers. Assay: immunoSEQ multiplex PCR; the TCRdb copy retains only in-frame clones and omits some. Found here are about 130,000 clones, about 70% of them singletons; the top ten hold more than 2.5%. The data originate from a study of cytomegalovirus exposure and HLA in healthy donors. Study conclusions and caveats: Later analysis placed DRB1 highest and HLA-C lowest in TCR association rates, which differed by HLA locus. The later analysis indicated that the majority of CMV-associated TCR beta chains appeared HLA-restricted. The CMV antigen specificity of a few CMV-associated chains was confirmed through in vitro analysis. The authors enumerated 150 to 200 TCR beta chains as linked to cytomegalovirus.

The chain has TRBV9 and TRBJ2-1, with TRBD1 identical over 10 bases. The sequence was collected from an older woman in good health and CMV-seropositive. Material for sequencing was PBMCs. CDR3 DNA sequence: TGTGCCAGCAGCGTTGGACAGGGGGTCTACAATGAGCAGTTCTTC. This codes for CASSVGQGVYNEQFF.